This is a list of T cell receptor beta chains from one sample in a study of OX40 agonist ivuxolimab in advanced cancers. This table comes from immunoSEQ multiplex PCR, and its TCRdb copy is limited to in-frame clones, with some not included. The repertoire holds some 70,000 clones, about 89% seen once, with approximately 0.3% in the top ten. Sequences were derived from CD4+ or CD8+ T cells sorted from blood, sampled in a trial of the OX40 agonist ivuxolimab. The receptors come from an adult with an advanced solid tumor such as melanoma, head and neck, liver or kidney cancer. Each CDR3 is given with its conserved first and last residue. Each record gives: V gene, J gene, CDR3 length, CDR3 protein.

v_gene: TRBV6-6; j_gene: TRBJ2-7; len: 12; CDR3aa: CASSPTWGEQYF
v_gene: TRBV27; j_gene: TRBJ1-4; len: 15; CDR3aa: CASSLLGATNEKLFF
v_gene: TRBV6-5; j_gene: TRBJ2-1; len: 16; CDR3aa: CASSYAGTGSYNEQFF
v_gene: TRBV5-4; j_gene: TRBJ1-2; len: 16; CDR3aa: CASSLSGQGGAVGYTF
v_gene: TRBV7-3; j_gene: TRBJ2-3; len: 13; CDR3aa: CASSLRHGNTQYF
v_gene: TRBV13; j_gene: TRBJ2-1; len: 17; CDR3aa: CASSPGTSGSPYNEQFF
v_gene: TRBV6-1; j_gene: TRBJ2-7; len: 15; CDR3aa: CASSGTTGTSYEQYF
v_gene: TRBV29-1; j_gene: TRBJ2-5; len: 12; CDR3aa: CSGLAGVETQYF
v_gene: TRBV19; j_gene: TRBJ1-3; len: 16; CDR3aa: CASTRWGQNSGNTIYF
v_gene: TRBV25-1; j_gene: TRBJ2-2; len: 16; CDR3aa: CASRKQGADNTGELFF
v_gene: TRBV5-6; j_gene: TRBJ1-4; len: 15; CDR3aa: CASTSRTLTNEKLFF
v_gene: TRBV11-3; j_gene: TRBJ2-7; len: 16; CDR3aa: CASSLALSLFLGEQYF
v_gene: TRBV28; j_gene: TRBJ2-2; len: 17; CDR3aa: CASSLNGASGITGELFF
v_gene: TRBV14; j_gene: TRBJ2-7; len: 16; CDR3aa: CASSQFHPTSGDEQYF
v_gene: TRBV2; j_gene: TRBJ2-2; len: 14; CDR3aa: CASSEVTTTGELFF
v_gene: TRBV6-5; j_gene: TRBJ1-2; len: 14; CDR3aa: CASSWSGLDYGYTF
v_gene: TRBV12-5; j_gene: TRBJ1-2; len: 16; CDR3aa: CASGLNRLGVGYGYTF
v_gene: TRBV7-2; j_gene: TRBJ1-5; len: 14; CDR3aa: CASSRGGGNQPQHF
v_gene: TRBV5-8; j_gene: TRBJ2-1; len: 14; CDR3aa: CASWLRGTYNEQFF
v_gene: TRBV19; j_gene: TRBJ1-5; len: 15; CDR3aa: CASSMTRGMIQPQHF
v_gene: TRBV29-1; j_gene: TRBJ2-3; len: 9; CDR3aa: CSVNYTQYF
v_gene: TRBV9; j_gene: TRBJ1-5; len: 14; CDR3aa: CASSRDTGNQPQHF
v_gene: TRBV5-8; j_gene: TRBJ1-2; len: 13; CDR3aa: CASSFVGGGGYTF